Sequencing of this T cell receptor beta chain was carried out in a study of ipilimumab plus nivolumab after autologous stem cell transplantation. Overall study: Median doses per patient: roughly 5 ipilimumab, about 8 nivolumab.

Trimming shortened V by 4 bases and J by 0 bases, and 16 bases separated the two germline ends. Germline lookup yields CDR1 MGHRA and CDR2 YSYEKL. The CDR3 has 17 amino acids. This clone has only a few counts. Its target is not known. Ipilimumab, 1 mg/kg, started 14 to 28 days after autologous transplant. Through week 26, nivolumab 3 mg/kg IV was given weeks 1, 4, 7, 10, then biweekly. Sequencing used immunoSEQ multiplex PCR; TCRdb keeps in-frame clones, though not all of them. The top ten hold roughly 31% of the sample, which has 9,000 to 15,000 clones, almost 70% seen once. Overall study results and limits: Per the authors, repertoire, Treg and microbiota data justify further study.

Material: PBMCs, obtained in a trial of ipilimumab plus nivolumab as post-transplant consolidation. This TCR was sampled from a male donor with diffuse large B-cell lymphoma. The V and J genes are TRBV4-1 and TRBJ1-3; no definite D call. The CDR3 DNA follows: TGCGCCAGCAGCCCGCCGAGACTTCTAAGCTCTGGAAACACCATATATTTT. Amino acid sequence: CASSPPRLLSSGNTIYF.